One and the same sample provided the 29 T cell receptor beta chains below, sequenced in a study of multiple sclerosis patients with progressive multifocal leukoencephalopathy. Data came from immunoSEQ multiplex PCR; TCRdb stores just in-frame clones and leaves some out. The sample shows roughly 30,000 clones, 88% of them seen only once. Time point meaning: before natalizumab initiation. The sequencing input was PBMCs. Source of these receptors: a human donor with multiple sclerosis.

V usage is TRBV7-9 and J usage is TRBJ2-1, with 11 bases that match TRBD2. Germline loops: CDR1 SEHNR, CDR2 FQNEAQ (reference sequence). The CDR3 runs to 15 residues. J lost 4 bases, V lost 2 bases, and 1 base had no gene match. The DNA for the CDR3 is TGTGCCAGCAGCTTAATAGCGGGGGGGTACAATGAGCAGTTCTTC. Its protein product is CASSLIAGGYNEQFF.

This chain links TRBV6-1 with TRBJ2-3, with no clear D. The V end was cut by 9 bases, the J end by 3 bases, with 10 bases between. Germline V lookup: CDR1 MNHNS, CDR2 SASEGT. The CDR3 has 12 amino acids. The CDR3 DNA reads TGTGCCAGTAAGGCCGGGACAGATACGCAGTATTTT. As protein: CASKAGTDTQYF.

This clone was seen a handful of times. This rearrangement joins TRBV27 to TRBJ2-2; maybe TRBD1 (7 bases). V lost 5 bases and J 4 bases, leaving 17 bases between the germline ends. The CDR3 sequence is 16 residues long. Germline CDR1 and CDR2: MNHEY and SMNVEV (reference sequence). In DNA, the CDR3 is TGTGCCAGCAGTACCCGACAGGGAGGAATCACCGGGGAGCTGTTTTTT. Translated: CASSTRQGGITGELFF.

The chain links TRBV30 to TRBJ1-2, with 7 bases fitting TRBD1. J gave up 4 bases and V 2 bases, and 7 bases lay outside the gene matches. The CDR3 length is 14 residues. The germline V gene encodes CDR1 GTSNPN and CDR2 SVGIG (reference sequence). The CDR3 nucleotides read TGTGCCTGGAGTTCAACAGGGGTGGTCTATGGCTACACCTTC. Translation gives CAWSSTGVVYGYTF.

The chain recombines TRBV9 with TRBJ2-3; the D gene is possibly TRBD2 (5 bases). V was pared by 3 bases and J by 4 bases, with 15 bases between. Germline V gene data show CDR1 as SGDLS and CDR2 as YYNGEE. CDR3 size: 15 residues. CDR3 region: CASSAYASGADTQYF. The CDR3 DNA follows: TGTGCCAGCAGCGCCTACGCCTCCGGGGCAGATACGCAGTATTTT.

The chain has TRBV28 and TRBJ2-5; 8 nucleotides line up with TRBD1. The germline V gene has CDR1 MDHEN and CDR2 SYDVKM. The CDR3 is 15 residues long. After removal of 8 bases from V and 2 bases from J, the junction contained 10 bases not matched to a gene. CDR3 bases: TGTGCCAGCGCGGATTCCGGGACAGGTCAAGAGACCCAGTACTTC. Its protein is CASADSGTGQETQYF.

This clone has more than one count but fewer than ten. CDR3 in DNA: TGTGCCAGCAGTTTATTGGGGGGGGCCTATGGCTACACCTTC. Its protein product is CASSLLGGAYGYTF. The chain couples TRBV27 to TRBJ1-2, with D possibly being TRBD1 (6 bases). This CDR3 has 14 residues. Germline V gives CDR1 MNHEY, CDR2 SMNVEV (reference sequence). Trimming removed 1 base from V and 4 bases from J, with 10 bases in between.

The rearrangement joins TRBV30 to TRBJ2-5; no firm D call. The V end lost 0 bases, the J end lost 11 bases, and 19 bases lay between the germline ends. This CDR3 comprises 14 residues. CDR1 and CDR2 (germline): GTSNPN, SVGIG (reference sequence). CDR3 amino acids: CAWSVSAATVGQYF. The CDR3 DNA reads as TGTGCCTGGAGTGTCTCTGCGGCGACTGTGGGGCAGTACTTC.

The chain employs TRBV7-8 and TRBJ2-5; 11 bases line up with TRBD1. In germline, CDR1 is SGHVS, CDR2 FQNEAQ. V was clipped by 5 bases and J by 5 bases; unmatched bases: 10. There are 16 residues in the CDR3. The CDR3 nucleotides are TGTGCCAGCAGCGCTGCCACCGGGACAGGGGGGGAGACCCAGTACTTC. It specifies CASSAATGTGGETQYF.

The chain joins TRBV30 to TRBJ1-2; D call uncertain. The CDR3 length is 15 residues. Trimming left V 4 bases short and J 4 bases short, with 19 bases between. CDR1 GTSNPN and CDR2 SVGIG come from the germline V gene (reference sequence). CDR3 DNA: TGTGCCTGGACCCCAAACACCGGGAGTTTCTATGGCTACACCTTC. It encodes CAWTPNTGSFYGYTF.

The rearrangement joins TRBV28 to TRBJ1-5; D not certain. Germline lookup yields CDR1 MDHEN and CDR2 SYDVKM. The CDR3 has 12 residues. The V and J ends lost 6 bases and 5 bases respectively, with 8 bases between them. CDR3 in amino acids: CASRVGDQPQHF. DNA for the CDR3: TGTGCCAGCAGGGTGGGAGATCAGCCCCAGCATTTT.

This sequence joins TRBV6-5 and TRBJ1-5; no definite D call. The CDR3 totals 14 residues. The V and J ends lost 2 bases and 1 base respectively, with 6 bases between them. From germline, CDR1 is MNHEY and CDR2 SVGAGI. The CDR3 protein is CASSYVSSNQPQHF. The CDR3 DNA reads as TGTGCCAGCAGTTACGTCTCAAGCAATCAGCCCCAGCATTTT.

The chain has TRBV28 and TRBJ2-5, with D unclear. The CDR3 is made up of 15 amino acids. V was clipped by 3 bases and J by 5 bases, with 16 bases between them. Germline values: CDR1 MDHEN, CDR2 SYDVKM. The CDR3 reads CASSFGEGIRETQYF. The CDR3, as DNA: TGTGCCAGCAGTTTTGGGGAAGGGATTAGGGAGACCCAGTACTTC.

V gene TRBV4-3 combines with J gene TRBJ2-5; D is uncertain. The CDR3 contains 13 residues. Deletions cut 1 base from V and 1 base from J, with 4 bases between. Germline CDR1 reads LGHNA; CDR2 reads YSLEER. This chain's CDR3 is CASSQAPQETQYF. The CDR3 region has the DNA TGCGCCAGCAGCCAAGCCCCCCAAGAGACCCAGTACTTC.

The V call is TRBV27, the J call TRBJ2-6; 7 bases agree with TRBD1. This CDR3 is 20 amino acids long. Trimming cost V 0 bases and J 1 base; bases outside gene matches: 12. Germline V gives CDR1 MNHEY, CDR2 SMNVEV (reference sequence). The CDR3 protein is CASSLSFGGQAGSGANVLTF. DNA of the CDR3: TGTGCCAGCAGTTTATCGTTTGGTGGACAGGCAGGATCTGGGGCCAACGTCCTGACTTTC.

The gene calls are TRBV29-1 and TRBJ1-1; D call uncertain. There are 12 residues in the CDR3. With 7 bases removed from V and 1 base from J, the gap between germline ends came to 10 bases. Germline CDR1 is SQVTM and CDR2 is ANQGSEA. The CDR3 DNA sequence: TGCAGCGGTGGGGTCGGGAACACTGAAGCTTTCTTT. It codes for CSGGVGNTEAFF.

The V and J genes are TRBV4-1 and TRBJ1-4, with no clear D. The CDR3 covers 18 residues. Germline V gene data show CDR1 as MGHRA and CDR2 as YSYEKL. The germline V and J ends were trimmed by 1 base and 3 bases, with 18 bases remaining between them. CDR3 nucleotide sequence: TGCGCCAGCAGCCAAGTGAGCCTCCGGGCCCCGTCTAATGAAAAACTGTTTTTT. Encoded protein: CASSQVSLRAPSNEKLFF.

The rearrangement joins TRBV5-4 to TRBJ2-7, with 9 bases that match TRBD1. J lost 2 bases, V lost 0 bases, and 18 bases had no gene match. The germline V gene has CDR1 SGHNT and CDR2 YYREEE (reference sequence). CDR3 length: 20 amino acids. CDR3 region: CASSLETGGQLFLGAYEQYF. The CDR3 coding sequence is TGTGCCAGCAGCTTGGAAACAGGGGGCCAACTGTTCCTAGGGGCCTACGAGCAGTACTTC.

V gene TRBV2 combines with J gene TRBJ2-3; TRBD2 matches at 14 bases. Per the germline V gene, CDR1 is SNHLY and CDR2 is FYNNEI. The CDR3 has 16 residues. V shed 2 bases, J shed 6 bases, and the junction held 4 bases outside the gene matches. As DNA, the CDR3 is TGTGCCAGCAGTGAAAGACTAGCGGGGGGGAAGGATACGCAGTATTTT. Its protein product is CASSERLAGGKDTQYF. The entire variable domain, with the rest obtained from reference TRBV2 and TRBJ2-3, is as follows: EPEVTQTPSHQVTQMGQEVILRCVPISNHLYFYWYRQILGQKVEFLVSFYNNEISEKSEIFDDQFSVERPDGSNFTLKIRSTKLEDSAMYFCASSERLAGGKDTQYFGPGTRLTVL.

V gene TRBV7-2 combines with J gene TRBJ2-5; D is perhaps TRBD1 (5 bases). CDR3 size: 13 residues. Per germline, CDR1 SGHTA and CDR2 FQGNSA. V was trimmed by 1 base and J by 8 bases, leaving 11 bases between them. This CDR3 reads CASSLEQESTQYF. CDR3 sequence (DNA): TGTGCCAGCAGCTTAGAACAGGAGTCAACCCAGTACTTC.

This clone was seen only a few times. The rearrangement uses TRBV6-5 and TRBJ2-2; a weak D match, TRBD1 (6 bases). The V gene lost 5 bases and the J gene lost 1 base, with 11 bases spanning the gap. Germline V gives CDR1 MNHEY, CDR2 SVGAGI. The CDR3 runs 15 residues. This chain's CDR3 is CASSPDRLNTGELFF. The DNA for the CDR3 is TGTGCCAGCAGTCCTGACAGGCTGAACACCGGGGAGCTGTTTTTT.

The chain couples TRBV2 to TRBJ2-7, with D perhaps given as TRBD1 or TRBD2 (5 bases each). The germline gives CDR1 SNHLY, CDR2 FYNNEI. The V end lost 10 bases, the J end lost 2 bases, and 18 bases lay between the germline ends. The CDR3 extends over 14 amino acids. CDR3 protein: CATRFWDGTYEQYF. CDR3 DNA sequence: TGTGCCACTAGATTTTGGGACGGGACCTACGAGCAGTACTTC.

This clone has only one observation. The chain's CDR3 is CASSLYVQGTYNEQFF. CDR3 DNA sequence: TGTGCCAGCAGCTTATATGTTCAGGGTACCTACAATGAGCAGTTCTTC. The chain links TRBV7-8 to TRBJ2-1; weak D call: TRBD1 (5 bases). The CDR3 spans 16 residues. Germline V gene sequence: CDR1 SGHVS, CDR2 FQNEAQ. V was pared by 2 bases and J by 2 bases, with 13 bases between. Full variable domain (missing parts from reference TRBV7-8 and TRBJ2-1): GAGVSQSPRYKVAKRGQDVALRCDPISGHVSLFWYQQALGQGPEFLTYFQNEAQLDKSGLPSDRFFAERPEGSVSTLKIQRTQQEDSAVYLCASSLYVQGTYNEQFFGPGTRLTVL.

The chain has TRBV18 and TRBJ1-4, with 7 bases that match TRBD1. Germline CDR1 reads KGHSH; CDR2 reads LQKENI. The junction had 8 bases not matched to a gene; V was cut back by 4 bases and J by 3 bases. The CDR3 has 16 residues. Here the CDR3 DNA reads TGTGCCAGCTCACTTTCTGCCGGGACAGCTAATGAAAAACTGTTTTTT. It encodes CASSLSAGTANEKLFF.

In this sample, this clone turned up a few times. The chain has TRBV28 and TRBJ1-1; D gene ambiguous. The CDR3 has 14 amino acids. V lost 0 bases and J lost 1, with 6 bases in between. CDR1 and CDR2 from the germline V gene are MDHEN and SYDVKM. In DNA form, the CDR3 reads TGTGCCAGCAGTTTATGGTCCGAGAACACTGAAGCTTTCTTT. Encoded protein: CASSLWSENTEAFF.

Written as DNA, the CDR3 is TGTGCCAGCAGCCTAAAGAGGCGCCGGGGGGAGACCCAGTACTTC. Protein product: CASSLKRRRGETQYF. This chain connects TRBV6-5 to TRBJ2-5; D is perhaps TRBD2 (6 bases). The ends were cut back, 6 bases at V and 5 bases at J, with 19 bases in the middle. The CDR3 loop spans 15 amino acids. CDR1 MNHEY and CDR2 SVGAGI come from the germline V gene.

The chain combines TRBV5-6 with TRBJ1-1; D not resolved. The V gene lost 2 bases and the J gene lost 4 bases, with 9 bases spanning the gap. The CDR3 contains 13 residues. Germline CDR1 SGHDT, CDR2 YYEEEE. DNA of the CDR3: TGTGCCAGCAGCTTAGACCCCGTCACTGAAGCTTTCTTT. This sequence encodes CASSLDPVTEAFF.

The rearrangement uses TRBV7-2 and TRBJ2-1, with 10 bases lining up with TRBD2. J lost 7 bases, V lost 4 bases, and 10 bases had no gene match. The CDR3 sequence is 16 residues long. Germline V gene sequence: CDR1 SGHTA, CDR2 FQGNSA. The CDR3 nucleotides read TGTGCCAGCAGCTACGAAATAGCGGGGGGCCGTAATGAGCAGTTCTTC. Amino acid sequence: CASSYEIAGGRNEQFF.

DNA of the CDR3: TGTGCCAGCAGTCGGCGGGGGAGTGAGCAGTTCTTC. This gives the protein CASSRRGSEQFF. The chain employs TRBV2 and TRBJ2-1; 7 bases align to TRBD2. CDR1 and CDR2 from the germline V gene are SNHLY and FYNNEI. J was trimmed by 9 bases and V by 5 bases; bases with no gene match: 4. CDR3 length: 12 residues.